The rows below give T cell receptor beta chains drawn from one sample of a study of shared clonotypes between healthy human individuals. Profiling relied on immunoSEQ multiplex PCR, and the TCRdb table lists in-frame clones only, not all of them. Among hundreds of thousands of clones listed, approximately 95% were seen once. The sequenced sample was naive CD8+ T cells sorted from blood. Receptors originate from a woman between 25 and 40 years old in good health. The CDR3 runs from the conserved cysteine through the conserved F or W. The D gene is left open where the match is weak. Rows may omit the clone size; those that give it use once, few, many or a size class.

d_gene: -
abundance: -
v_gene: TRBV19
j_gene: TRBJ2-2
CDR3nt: TGTGCCAGTAGTATTTGGGAAGGGGAGCTGTTTTTT
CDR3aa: CASSIWEGELFF

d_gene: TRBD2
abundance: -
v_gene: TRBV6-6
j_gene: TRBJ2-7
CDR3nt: TGTGCCAGCAGGGAACTAGCGGGGACCTACGAGCAGTACTTC
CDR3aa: CASRELAGTYEQYF

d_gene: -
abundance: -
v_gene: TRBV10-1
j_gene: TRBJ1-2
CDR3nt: TGCGCCAGCAGACCGGAACCTGGCTACACCTTC
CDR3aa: CASRPEPGYTF

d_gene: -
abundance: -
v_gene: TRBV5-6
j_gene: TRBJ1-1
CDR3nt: TGTGCCAGCAGCTTGGGTGAAGGAGGGACTGAAGCTTTCTTT
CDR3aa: CASSLGEGGTEAFF

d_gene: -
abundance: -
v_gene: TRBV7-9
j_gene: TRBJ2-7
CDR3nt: TGTGCCAGCAGCTTGGTCCTTGGCGGGATTCACGAAGGGCAGTACTTC
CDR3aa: CASSLVLGGIHEGQYF

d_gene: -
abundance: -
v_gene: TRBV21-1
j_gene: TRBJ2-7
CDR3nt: TGTGCCAGCAGCCTTACCGGGACTAGCAGTTTCCACGAGCAGTACTTC
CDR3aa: CASSLTGTSSFHEQYF

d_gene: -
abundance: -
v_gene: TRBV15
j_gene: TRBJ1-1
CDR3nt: TGTGCCACCAGCAGTGCAACCGAGGGCAGAGAAGCTTTCTTT
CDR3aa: CATSSATEGREAFF

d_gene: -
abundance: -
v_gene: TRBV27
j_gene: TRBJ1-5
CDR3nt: TGTGCCAGCAGTTTATTTGGGTCGAATCAGCCCCAGCATTTT
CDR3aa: CASSLFGSNQPQHF

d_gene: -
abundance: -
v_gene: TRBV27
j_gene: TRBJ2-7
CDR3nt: TGTGCCAGCAGTTTACAAGCGAACTACGAGCAGTACTTC
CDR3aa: CASSLQANYEQYF

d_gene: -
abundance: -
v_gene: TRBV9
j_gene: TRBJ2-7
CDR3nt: TGTGCCAGCAGCGTTGAGGGCCCGAGCTCCTACGAGCAGTACTTC
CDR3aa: CASSVEGPSSYEQYF

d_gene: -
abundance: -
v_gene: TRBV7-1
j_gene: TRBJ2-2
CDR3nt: TGTGCCAGCAGCCCCCCGAGGAGGGAATCCGGGGAGCTGTTTTTT
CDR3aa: CASSPPRRESGELFF

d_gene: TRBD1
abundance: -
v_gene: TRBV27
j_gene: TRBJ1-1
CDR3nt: TGTGCCAGCAGTTTTGGACAGGGTCTTGAAGCTTTCTTT
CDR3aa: CASSFGQGLEAFF

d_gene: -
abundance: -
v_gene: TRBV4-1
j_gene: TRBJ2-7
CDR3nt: TGCGCCAGCAGCCAAGTCGGGAGCCACGAGCAGTACTTC
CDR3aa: CASSQVGSHEQYF

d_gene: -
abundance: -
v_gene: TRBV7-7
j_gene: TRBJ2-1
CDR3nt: TGTGCCAGCAGCCTACGGTGGGAGAGCTCCTACAATGAGCAGTTCTTC
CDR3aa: CASSLRWESSYNEQFF

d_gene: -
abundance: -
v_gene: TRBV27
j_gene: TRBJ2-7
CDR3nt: TGTGCCAGCAGTTTATCGGCGGGGACCAGCTCCTACGAGCAGTACTTC
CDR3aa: CASSLSAGTSSYEQYF

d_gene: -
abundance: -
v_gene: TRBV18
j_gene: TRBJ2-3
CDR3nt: TGTGCCAGCTCACCCGGAAGCACAGATACGCAGTATTTT
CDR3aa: CASSPGSTDTQYF

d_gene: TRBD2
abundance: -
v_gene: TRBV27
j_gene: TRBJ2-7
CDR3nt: TGTGCCAGCAGTTTTGCGGGAGTCTCCGAGCAGTACTTC
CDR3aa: CASSFAGVSEQYF

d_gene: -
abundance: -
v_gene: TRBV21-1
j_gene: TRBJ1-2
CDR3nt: TGTGCCAGCAGCAAAAAACCCCTGCTCCCGGACAGGGATAACTATGGCTACACCTTC
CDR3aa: CASSKKPLLPDRDNYGYTF

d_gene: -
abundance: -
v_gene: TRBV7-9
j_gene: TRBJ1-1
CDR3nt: TGTGCCAGCAGGGGAGGTAGGGGAAAGAGTGCTGAAGCTTTCTTT
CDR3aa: CASRGGRGKSAEAFF

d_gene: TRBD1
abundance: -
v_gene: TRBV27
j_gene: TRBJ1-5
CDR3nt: TGTGCCAGCAGAACAACCGGGACAGATCAGCCCCAGCATTTT
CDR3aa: CASRTTGTDQPQHF

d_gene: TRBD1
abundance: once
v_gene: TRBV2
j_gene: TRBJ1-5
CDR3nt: TGTGCCAGCAGTGATCCCATCACAGGGGGCTGGGGCAATCAGCCCCAGCATTTT
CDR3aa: CASSDPITGGWGNQPQHF

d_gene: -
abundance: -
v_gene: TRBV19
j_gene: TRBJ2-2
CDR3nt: TGTGCCAGTAGCTTGGACATAACCGGGGAGCTGTTTTTT
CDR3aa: CASSLDITGELFF

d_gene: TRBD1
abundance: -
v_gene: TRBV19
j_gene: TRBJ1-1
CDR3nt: TGTGCCAGTACGGGACAGGGGACTGAAGCTTTCTTT
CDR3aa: CASTGQGTEAFF

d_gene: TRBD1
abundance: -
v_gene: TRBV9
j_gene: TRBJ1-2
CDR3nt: TGTGCCAGCAGCGTCCTCGACAGGGGTGATGGCTACACCTTC
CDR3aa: CASSVLDRGDGYTF

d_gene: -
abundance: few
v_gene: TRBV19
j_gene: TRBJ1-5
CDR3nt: TGTGCCAGTAGTATCCGGGATAACAATCAGCCCCAGCATTTT
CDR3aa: CASSIRDNNQPQHF

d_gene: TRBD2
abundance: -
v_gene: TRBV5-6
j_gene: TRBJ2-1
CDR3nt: TGTGCCAGCAGCATACACCGGGACTACGATGAGCAGTTCTTC
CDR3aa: CASSIHRDYDEQFF

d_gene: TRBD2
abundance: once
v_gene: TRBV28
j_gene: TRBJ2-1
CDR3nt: TGTGCCAGCAGTTTAGGGACTAGAGGGCCCCATGAGCAGTTCTTC
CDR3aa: CASSLGTRGPHEQFF

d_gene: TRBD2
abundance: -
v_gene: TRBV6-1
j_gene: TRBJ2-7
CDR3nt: TGTGCCAGCAGTGAGGGCCTAGCGGGAGGACCCTACGAGCAGTACTTC
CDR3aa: CASSEGLAGGPYEQYF

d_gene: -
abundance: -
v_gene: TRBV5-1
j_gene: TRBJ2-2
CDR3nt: TGCGCCAGCAGCTCCGCGAACACCGGGGAGCTGTTTTTT
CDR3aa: CASSSANTGELFF

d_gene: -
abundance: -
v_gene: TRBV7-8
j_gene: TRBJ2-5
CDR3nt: TGTGCCAGCAGCTTACCCGCTGGGAGGCCGTACCAAGAGACCCAGTACTTC
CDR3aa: CASSLPAGRPYQETQYF

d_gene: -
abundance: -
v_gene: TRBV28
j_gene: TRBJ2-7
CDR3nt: TGTGCCAGCAGTTTAGGGAGATCCTCCTACGAGCAGTACTTC
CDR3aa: CASSLGRSSYEQYF

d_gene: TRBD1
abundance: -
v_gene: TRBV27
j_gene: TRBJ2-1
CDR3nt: TGTGCCAGCAGTCTATTCGGGACAGGGTCCTACAATGAGCAGTTCTTC
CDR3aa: CASSLFGTGSYNEQFF

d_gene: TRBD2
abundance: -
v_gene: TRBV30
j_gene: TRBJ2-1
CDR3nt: TGTGCCTGGACTCTCGGACTAGCGGGTTTTTACAATGAGCAGTTCTTC
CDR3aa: CAWTLGLAGFYNEQFF

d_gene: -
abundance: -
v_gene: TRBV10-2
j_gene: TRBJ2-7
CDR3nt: TGCGCCAGCAGTGAGGACATGAGCTCCTACGAGCAGTACTTC
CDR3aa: CASSEDMSSYEQYF

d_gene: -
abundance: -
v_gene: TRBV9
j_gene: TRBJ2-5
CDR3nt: TGTGCCAGCAGCGTAGCTCTATCACAAGAGACCCAGTACTTC
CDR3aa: CASSVALSQETQYF

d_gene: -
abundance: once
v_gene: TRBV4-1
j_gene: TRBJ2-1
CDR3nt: TGCGCCAGCAGCCACTTATCTGTCGGCTCCTACAATGAGCAGTTCTTC
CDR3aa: CASSHLSVGSYNEQFF

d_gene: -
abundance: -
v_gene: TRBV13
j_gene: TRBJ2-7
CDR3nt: TGTGCCAGCAGCTTATTTCCCCAGGGGATGGCCTACGAGCAGTACTTC
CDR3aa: CASSLFPQGMAYEQYF

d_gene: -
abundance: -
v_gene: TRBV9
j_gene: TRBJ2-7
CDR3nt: TGTGCCAGCAGCTCGCGGGCACAGCCCTACGAGCAGTACTTC
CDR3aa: CASSSRAQPYEQYF

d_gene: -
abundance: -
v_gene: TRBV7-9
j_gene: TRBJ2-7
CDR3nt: TGTGCCAGCAGCCTACTAGCAGACGAGCAGTACTTC
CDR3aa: CASSLLADEQYF

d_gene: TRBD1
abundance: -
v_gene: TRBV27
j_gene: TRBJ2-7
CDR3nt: TGTGCCAGCAGTACGGGACAGGGAACCCACGAGCAGTACTTC
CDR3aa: CASSTGQGTHEQYF